Presented here are 19 T cell receptor beta chains from one specimen sequenced in a study of cytomegalovirus exposure and HLA in healthy donors. The PCR used 60 Vbeta and 13 Jbeta primers. The assay was immunoSEQ multiplex PCR, and TCRdb's table has in-frame clones only and misses some. The sample lists about 120,000 clones, roughly 82% occurring once. Input material: PBMCs. Source of these receptors: a male donor in good health and CMV-seropositive.

This clone was seen just once. The J gene is TRBJ2-1, the V gene TRBV30; TRBD2 aligns across 8 bases. The J segment lost 4 bases and the V segment lost 0 bases, leaving 11 bases of the junction unmatched. CDR3 length equals 17 residues. Germline loops: CDR1 GTSNPN, CDR2 SVGIG (reference sequence). CDR3 nucleotides: TGTGCCTGGAGTGTACTTTTTAGCGGGAAATCTTACAATGAGCAGTTCTTC. Its translation: CAWSVLFSGKSYNEQFF.

The rearrangement uses TRBV7-9 and TRBJ1-1, with 8 bases identical to TRBD1. The CDR3 covers 14 residues. CDR1 is SEHNR and CDR2 is FQNEAQ in the germline V gene (reference sequence). Trimming at V came to 6 bases and at J to 1 base, leaving 4 bases not matched to a gene. The CDR3 is CASRGTGGNTEAFF. For the CDR3, the DNA is TGTGCCAGCAGGGGGACAGGAGGGAACACTGAAGCTTTCTTT.

This chain joins TRBV11-2 and TRBJ1-4, with D possibly being TRBD1 (6 bases). Germline assignment: CDR1 SGHAT and CDR2 FQNNGV. Trimming pared 5 bases from V and 6 bases from J, leaving 16 bases between. The CDR3 consists of 15 residues. CDR3 sequence reads: CASSLQEDSDEKLFF. The CDR3, as DNA: TGTGCCAGCAGCCTCCAGGAGGACAGCGATGAAAAACTGTTTTTT.

The rearrangement links TRBV9 to TRBJ2-1, with D possibly matching TRBD2 (6 bases). The CDR3 is 15 amino acids. V was shortened by 6 bases and J by 1 base, with 14 bases between the two germline ends. Germline V gene sequence: CDR1 SGDLS, CDR2 YYNGEE. CDR3 sequence (DNA): TGTGCCAGCATGCCGGGACTGGGATCCTACAATGAGCAGTTCTTC. This encodes CASMPGLGSYNEQFF.

A few counts support this clone. The chain carries TRBV18 and TRBJ2-7, with 7 bases fitting TRBD2. V shed 4 bases, J shed 4 bases, and the junction held 4 bases outside the gene matches. This CDR3 has 13 amino acids. CDR1 is KGHSH, CDR2 LQKENI, per germline. The CDR3 DNA follows: TGTGCCAGCTCACTGCCAGCGGGATACGAGCAGTACTTC. Translated: CASSLPAGYEQYF.

The gene calls are TRBV29-1 and TRBJ1-1, with 7 bases matching TRBD1. The germline gives CDR1 SQVTM, CDR2 ANQGSEA. CDR3 length equals 15 residues. Trimming cost V 5 bases and J 4 bases; bases outside gene matches: 13. CDR3 in DNA: TGCAGCGTTAGACCTACAGGGGCCATCGCCACTGAAGCTTTCTTT. Amino acids: CSVRPTGAIATEAFF.

J is TRBJ2-2 and V is TRBV19, with D perhaps TRBD1 (7 bases). CDR3 length equals 16 residues. Germline assignment: CDR1 LNHDA and CDR2 SQIVND (reference sequence). V lost 5 bases and J lost 7, with 20 bases in between. The CDR3 reads CASSQGGANIGGELFF. CDR3 nucleotides: TGTGCCAGTAGTCAGGGGGGCGCAAATATTGGCGGGGAGCTGTTTTTT. The full variable domain, completed using reference TRBV19 and TRBJ2-2, is DGGITQSPKYLFRKEGQNVTLSCEQNLNHDAMYWYRQDPGQGLRLIYYSQIVNDFQKGDIAEGYSVSREKKESFPLTVTSAQKNPTAFYLCASSQGGANIGGELFFGEGSRLTVL.

The sample holds a few counts of this clone. The chain employs TRBV28 and TRBJ1-5; D is perhaps TRBD1 (6 bases). The CDR3 totals 12 residues. Germline V CDR1 and CDR2: MDHEN, SYDVKM. Trimming pared 5 bases from V and 5 bases from J, leaving 7 bases between. As DNA, the CDR3 is TGTGCCAGCAGTGGGGGCTATCAGCCCCAGCATTTT. Translating it yields CASSGGYQPQHF.

The chain combines TRBV7-2 with TRBJ2-5; maybe TRBD2 (6 bases). Matching the DNA end better, TRBJ2-7 makes the J call doubtful. The CDR3 length is 17 residues. Germline V gives CDR1 SGHTA, CDR2 FQGNSA. CDR3: CASSLVQWGTVAYEQYF. The CDR3 nucleotides read TGTGCCAGCAGCTTAGTTCAATGGGGGACTGTAGCCTACGAGCAGTACTTC.

The chain uses TRBV5-6 and TRBJ1-6, with 8 bases fitting TRBD1. The CDR3 runs to 15 residues. CDR1 and CDR2 from the germline V gene are SGHDT and YYEEEE. Trimming cost V 3 bases and J 7 bases; bases outside gene matches: 6. The CDR3 coding sequence is TGTGCCAGCAGCTGGGGACAGGTTGCAAATTCACCCCTCCACTTT. It specifies CASSWGQVANSPLHF.

A few counts support this clone. V is TRBV7-3 and J is TRBJ2-2; D remains ambiguous. The V and J ends lost 0 bases and 6 bases respectively, with 8 bases between them. The CDR3 is 14 residues long. CDR1 is SGHTA and CDR2 is FQGTGA in the germline V gene. This CDR3 reads CASSLTSRAGELFF. CDR3 nucleotide sequence: TGTGCCAGCAGCTTAACGTCCCGGGCCGGGGAGCTGTTTTTT.

The chain recombines TRBV4-1 with TRBJ2-2; 8 nucleotides align to TRBD2. CDR1 is MGHRA, CDR2 YSYEKL, per germline. This CDR3 contains 17 residues. V was pared by 1 base and J by 6 bases, with 10 bases of the junction left unmatched. CDR3 residues: CASSQALERETPGELFF. Written as DNA, the CDR3 is TGCGCCAGCAGCCAAGCGTTAGAGCGGGAGACCCCCGGGGAGCTGTTTTTT.

V usage is TRBV6-4 and J usage is TRBJ2-1; D remains ambiguous. V lost 2 bases and J lost 3, with 8 bases in between. The CDR3 has 14 residues. Germline V gives CDR1 MRHNA, CDR2 SNTAGT. The CDR3 region is CASSDPPGYNEQFF. The CDR3, as DNA: TGTGCCAGCAGTGACCCTCCGGGCTACAATGAGCAGTTCTTC.

This clone was counted a single time. This chain uses TRBV9 with TRBJ2-7; 9 bases agree with TRBD1. Losses at the gene ends were 4 bases for V and 7 bases for J; bases not matched to a gene: 12. The V gene's germline CDR1 is SGDLS and CDR2 YYNGEE. The length of the CDR3 is 15 residues. CDR3 in DNA: TGTGCCAGCAGCTTTGGGACAGGGAGGACGGAAGAGCAGTACTTC. Translation gives CASSFGTGRTEEQYF.

The chain recombines TRBV10-2 with TRBJ1-3, with D possibly TRBD1 on 5 matching bases. The V and J ends lost 10 bases and 0 bases respectively, with 19 bases between them. This CDR3 comprises 16 residues. The V gene's germline CDR1 is WSHSY and CDR2 SAAADI. CDR3 sequence (DNA): TGCGCCACCGGCCTAGGGGATCTTCTCTCTGGAAACACCATATATTTT. Its translation is CATGLGDLLSGNTIYF.

A note on this clone: A read error may account for a junction end that differs from germline. The chain has TRBV7-2 and TRBJ2-7; D gene unclear. CDR3 length: 15 amino acids. Germline-derived CDR1 and CDR2 are SGHTA and FQGNSA. CDR3 nucleotide sequence: TGTGCCAGCAGCTTATTCGTAGCTGGAAGTTACGCGCAGTACTTC. Residues: CASSLFVAGSYAQYF.

The gene calls are TRBV27 and TRBJ2-3, with 9 bases aligning to TRBD2. The CDR3 consists of 14 residues. Germline CDR1 is MNHEY and CDR2 is SMNVEV (reference sequence). Unmatched junction bases numbered 4, after V lost 5 bases and J lost 4 bases. The CDR3: CASSLSGRADTQYF. In DNA, the CDR3 is TGTGCCAGCAGTCTTAGCGGGAGAGCAGATACGCAGTATTTT.

This sequence joins TRBV9 and TRBJ1-3; possibly TRBD1 for D (6 bases). CDR1 and CDR2 (germline): SGDLS, YYNGEE. Trimming shortened V by 0 bases and J by 0 bases, and 16 bases separated the two germline ends. The CDR3 is 18 residues long. CDR3 DNA: TGTGCCAGCAGCGTAGGGGGGGGCATCGCTCTCTCTGGAAACACCATATATTTT. Its translation: CASSVGGGIALSGNTIYF.

This clone was observed a handful of times. The gene calls are TRBV11-3 and TRBJ1-1; D ambiguous. The CDR3 totals 15 residues. CDR1 is SGHNT, CDR2 YENEEA, per germline. Trimming removed 5 bases at V and 1 base at J, with 14 bases between. The CDR3, as DNA: TGTGCCAGCAGCCAACGGGGTTTTAAGAACACTGAAGCTTTCTTT. It is translated as CASSQRGFKNTEAFF.